Sequencing of this T cell receptor (beta chain) was carried out in a study of T-cell memory formation after mild COVID-19. This clonotype has a count of ten or more. Its antigen is currently unknown. The length of the CDR3 is 14 residues. Trimming took off 0 bases at V and 6 bases at J, with 8 bases between the two ends. Study results and caveats: From day 15 to 85, contracting clones were balanced between CD4 and CD8, whereas later expanders leaned toward CD4+.

MiXCR, run by TCRdb on the 5' RACE reads, gives a single entry per CDR3 protein. This sample has fewer than 700,000 distinct CDR3 sequences, with roughly a fifth found just once. This chain connects TRBV12-3 or TRBV12-4 to TRBJ2-2; D not certain. The receptor's source is an adult woman who had mild COVID-19 (a few samples of this study predate the infection). Cell type and time point are not known. The sequenced sample consisted of PBMCs or a T cell subset sorted from them (not recorded which). CDR3 coding DNA: TGTGCCAGCAGTTTAGCGATACGATCCGGGGAGCTGTTTTTT. It encodes CASSLAIRSGELFF.